This T cell receptor beta chain was observed in a study of blood T cell repertoires in COVID-19. Study information: Sites across the United States, Italy and Spain contributed samples from acute and convalescent COVID-19. PBMCs, B-cell-depleted T cells, or T cells provided the cDNA or gDNA that made up the material.

The CDR3 runs 12 residues. V was shortened by 6 bases and J by 6 bases, with 10 bases between the two germline ends. Germline CDR1 LNHDA, CDR2 SQIVND (reference sequence). In the original workflow: By means of reference gene primer amplification, nucleated cell counts were estimated. Generated by immunoSEQ multiplex PCR, the TCRdb table keeps only in-frame clones and is missing some. V and J calls and clone size follow that table, whereas D and trimming were derived from the DNA. The sample shows over 250,000 clones, about nine tenths of them seen only once. Enrolled during active infection, Seattle patients were then followed longitudinally.

The sample taken for sequencing was peripheral blood. The V gene is TRBV19, the J gene TRBJ2-3; weak D call: TRBD2 (5 bases). The TCR originated in a woman aged 25-40 years with COVID-19, enrolled during active disease. The CDR3 region is CASRPAGDTQYF. CDR3 DNA sequence: TGTGCCAGTAGACCGGCGGGTGATACGCAGTATTTT. The whole variable domain, filled in from reference TRBV19 and TRBJ2-3, reads DGGITQSPKYLFRKEGQNVTLSCEQNLNHDAMYWYRQDPGQGLRLIYYSQIVNDFQKGDIAEGYSVSREKKESFPLTVTSAQKNPTAFYLCASRPAGDTQYFGPGTRLTVL.